Presented here are 27 T cell receptor beta chains from one specimen sequenced in a study of T cells in Graves' hyperthyroidism and ophthalmopathy (dated by TCRdb to the late 2010s). Library generation was performed with multiplex PCR. Sequencing was performed on an Illumina HiSeq 2000. Amplification of TCR beta CDR3 regions was carried out from RNA transcripts. The first round of RT-PCR for the TCR CDR3 was performed with the HTBI primer set and the Qiagen OneStep RT-PCR kit. TCRdb reprocessed the public reads (quality trimming at Q25 with fastp, clone calling with MiXCR) and kept in-frame beta chains. Merged by CDR3 protein, the rows form single entries marked with the most common genes and DNA. Here the sample has hundreds of thousands of distinct CDR3 sequences; 12% to 15% occur a single time. The ten largest clones add up to approximately 19% of the sample. Source material: blood. The receptors derive from a woman in her sixties with Graves' ophthalmopathy.

This chain links TRBV27 with TRBJ2-1; D remains ambiguous. In germline, CDR1 is MNHEY, CDR2 SMNVEV (reference sequence). Trimming shortened V by 5 bases and J by 10 bases, and 9 bases separated the two germline ends. The CDR3 length is 11 residues. The CDR3 nucleotides read TGTGCCAGCAGTGGCGTGCGGGAGCAGTTCTTC. Its protein is CASSGVREQFF.

This clonotype came up many times. The chain recombines TRBV12-3 or TRBV12-4 with TRBJ2-3; 9 bases agree with TRBD2. This CDR3 comprises 19 residues. The V gene end was trimmed by 2 bases and the J gene end by 2 bases; junction bases not matched to a gene: 14. CDR3 sequence: CASSLMLSGAGGPTDTQYF. The DNA for the CDR3 is TGTGCCAGCAGTTTAATGTTGTCGGGAGCGGGAGGACCCACAGATACGCAGTATTTT.

There are many counts of this clonotype. The chain combines TRBV28 with TRBJ2-7, with D possibly matching TRBD2 (6 bases). The CDR3 consists of 16 residues. CDR1 and CDR2 (germline): MDHEN, SYDVKM. The V end was cut by 7 bases, the J end by 2 bases, with 21 bases between. The CDR3 coding sequence is TGTGCCAGCATCCCCGCCGGAGGGCGGGACGCCTACGAGCAGTACTTC. Translated: CASIPAGGRDAYEQYF.

This clonotype occurred many times. The V and J genes are TRBV3-1 and TRBJ1-2, with a possible D match to TRBD1 (6 bases). The CDR3 sequence is 14 residues long. Germline V gene lookup returns CDR1 LGHDT and CDR2 YNNKEL (reference sequence). V lost 0 bases, J lost 4 bases, and 9 bases lay in between. DNA of the CDR3: TGTGCCAGCAGCCAAGACAGGGGCCCCTATGGCTACACCTTC. Translation: CASSQDRGPYGYTF.

This clonotype was seen a few times. V usage is TRBV13 and J usage is TRBJ2-2; D gene uncertain. Looked up from germline, CDR1 is PRHDT and CDR2 is FYEKMQ (reference sequence). V lost 5 bases to trimming and J lost 4 bases, with 8 bases between them. The CDR3 sequence is 13 residues long. The CDR3 DNA sequence: TGTGCCAGCAGCGTTGGGGTCACCGGGGAGCTGTTTTTT. Encoded protein: CASSVGVTGELFF.

Remarks on this clonotype: The junction differs from germline at one of its ends, possibly a read error. DNA of the CDR3: TGTGCCAGCAAAAACCGGGGGGCTCCTTCACCCCTCCGCTTT. It yields the protein CASKNRGAPSPLRF. The chain joins TRBV6-1 to TRBJ1-6, with D possibly matching TRBD1 (6 bases). Germline values: CDR1 MNHNS, CDR2 SASEGT. The CDR3 is 14 residues long.

This clonotype was detected only a few times. The rearrangement links TRBV2 to TRBJ2-7; 9 bases align to TRBD1. The CDR3 is 14 residues long. CDR1 is SNHLY and CDR2 is FYNNEI in the germline V gene. J gave up 5 bases and V 11 bases, and 13 bases lay outside the gene matches. Written as DNA, the CDR3 is TGTGCCGGCCAATTTACGGGACAGGGCCACGAGCAGTACTTC. Its protein is CAGQFTGQGHEQYF.

This clonotype was observed a handful of times. Possible read error: a much larger clone is one base away. The chain employs TRBV2 and TRBJ1-1; D possibly corresponds to TRBD1 (5 bases). CDR3 length: 14 residues. V lost 6 bases and J lost 3, with 14 bases in between. Germline CDR1 and CDR2: SNHLY and FYNNEI. DNA for the CDR3: TGTGCCAGCAGAGTATCAGGGAAGGACACTGAAGCTTTCTTT. It yields the protein CASRVSGKDTEAFF.

With respect to this clonotype: One end of the junction is discordant with germline, which a read error may explain. The chain employs TRBV13 and TRBJ2-3; 10 bases are a match to TRBD2. The germline gives CDR1 PRHDT, CDR2 FYEKMQ (reference sequence). This CDR3 region has 14 residues. The CDR3 sequence is CASSGRASTDTQYF. The CDR3 DNA reads as TGCGCCAGCAGCGGGAGGGCTAGCACAGATACGCAGTATTTT.

The rearrangement links TRBV18 to TRBJ2-7; D could derive from TRBD1 or TRBD2 (5 bases each). This CDR3 is 14 amino acids long. The germline CDR1 and CDR2 sequences are KGHSH and LQKENI. With 6 bases removed from V and 4 bases from J, the gap between germline ends came to 16 bases. The CDR3 DNA is TGTGCCAGCTCGCAGGGCCATGGGGGTTACGAGCAGTACTTC. Protein sequence: CASSQGHGGYEQYF.

This clonotype was picked up many times. The chain couples TRBV5-1 to TRBJ2-1; D unresolved. Trimming removed 1 base at V and 1 base at J, with 9 bases between. Germline-derived CDR1 and CDR2 are SGHRS and YFSETQ. The CDR3 consists of 15 residues. The CDR3 sequence is CASSLSGRSYNEQFF. As DNA, the CDR3 is TGCGCCAGCAGCTTGAGTGGTAGGTCCTACAATGAGCAGTTCTTC.

This clonotype has a count of ten or more. The chain has TRBV29-1 and TRBJ2-1, with 11 bases aligning to TRBD2. Losses at the gene ends were 1 base for V and 11 bases for J; bases not matched to a gene: 10. Germline V gene lookup returns CDR1 SQVTM and CDR2 ANQGSEA. The CDR3 consists of 15 residues. CDR3 in amino acids: CSVEGTSGSPRKQFF. CDR3 bases: TGCAGCGTTGAAGGCACTAGCGGGAGCCCCCGAAAGCAGTTCTTC.

This clonotype was detected ten times or more. This rearrangement joins TRBV24-1 to TRBJ2-1; D remains ambiguous. Trimming stripped 4 bases from V and 0 bases from J, with 3 bases between. The CDR3 has 13 residues. The germline V gene encodes CDR1 KGHDR and CDR2 SFDVKD. The CDR3 loop reads CATSDTSYNEQFF. In DNA form, the CDR3 reads TGTGCCACCAGTGACACCTCCTACAATGAGCAGTTCTTC.

V gene TRBV12-3 or TRBV12-4 combines with J gene TRBJ1-4, with 7 bases lining up with TRBD1. This CDR3 is 14 amino acids long. The ends lost 6 bases at V and 8 bases at J; junction bases unmatched: 9. CDR3 nucleotides: TGTGCCAGCAGCCCGACAGGGACAGAGGAAAAACTGTTTTTT. It is translated as CASSPTGTEEKLFF.

This clonotype appeared many times. V is TRBV28 and J is TRBJ2-2; 9 bases agree with TRBD2. The CDR3 loop spans 15 amino acids. The germline V gene encodes CDR1 MDHEN and CDR2 SYDVKM. Germline trimming cut 3 bases from V and 7 bases from J; bases unmatched to any gene: 6. The CDR3 spells CASSFSSGIIGELFF. In DNA, the CDR3 is TGTGCCAGCAGTTTCTCTAGCGGGATCATCGGGGAGCTGTTTTTT.

About this clonotype itself: This may arise from a read error, as a much more abundant clone is one base away. The chain joins TRBV7-3 to TRBJ2-5; TRBD1 is a possible D gene (5 bases). Germline CDR1 is SGHTA and CDR2 is FQGTGA. This CDR3 is built from 13 residues. The CDR3 DNA reads TGTACCAGCAGCTTAGGGGTGAGGGAGACCCAGTACTTC. Amino acid sequence: CTSSLGVRETQYF.

This clonotype was seen only a few times. This chain joins TRBV20-1 and TRBJ2-2; D ambiguous. V lost 3 bases and J lost 5, with 13 bases in between. Germline CDR1 DFQATT, CDR2 SNEGSKA (reference sequence). The CDR3 length is 14 residues. The CDR3, as DNA: TGCAGTGCTAGTATGGGAAGTCAGACCGGGGAGCTGTTTTTT. Translating gives CSASMGSQTGELFF.

This clonotype was counted at least ten times. J is TRBJ2-3 and V is TRBV20-1; the D gene is possibly TRBD2 (5 bases). From germline, CDR1 is DFQATT and CDR2 SNEGSKA (reference sequence). The V end was cut by 4 bases, the J end by 2 bases, with 13 bases between. The CDR3 spans 14 residues. CDR3 in amino acids: CSAMDLADTDTQYF. In DNA, the CDR3 is TGCAGTGCTATGGACCTAGCAGACACAGATACGCAGTATTTT.

The gene calls are TRBV6-5 and TRBJ1-3, with D maybe TRBD1 (5 bases). Germline V gene sequence: CDR1 MNHEY, CDR2 SVGAGI. V lost 3 bases and J 0 bases, leaving 15 bases between the germline ends. CDR3 length: 17 amino acids. This CDR3 reads CASSYGTESSSGNTIYF. The CDR3 DNA reads TGTGCCAGCAGTTATGGGACGGAATCTAGCTCTGGAAACACCATATATTTT.

A single count supports this clonotype. The V and J genes are TRBV28 and TRBJ1-2, with D tentatively TRBD1 (6 bases). From germline, CDR1 is MDHEN and CDR2 SYDVKM. There are 14 residues in the CDR3. The ends were cut back, 3 bases at V and 2 bases at J, with 10 bases in the middle. Written as DNA, the CDR3 is TGTGCCAGCAGTTTTATGGACAGAAACTATGGCTACACCTTC. Protein sequence: CASSFMDRNYGYTF.

This clonotype came up many times. The V call is TRBV7-9, the J call TRBJ2-1, with 14 positions matching TRBD2. The CDR3 is made up of 15 amino acids. V trimming: 6 bases; J trimming: 8 bases; junction bases outside the gene matches: 6. Germline V gives CDR1 SEHNR, CDR2 FQNEAQ (reference sequence). In DNA form, the CDR3 reads TGTGCCAGCAGTCCCGGGACTAGCGGGAGAGATGAGCAGTTCTTC. It encodes CASSPGTSGRDEQFF.

This clonotype was picked up a small number of times. The chain combines TRBV29-1 with TRBJ2-7; perhaps TRBD1 as D (6 bases). CDR3 length equals 12 residues. Germline V gene sequence: CDR1 SQVTM, CDR2 ANQGSEA. V was trimmed by 8 bases and J by 2 bases, leaving 13 bases between them. The CDR3 protein is CSTLTGTYEQYF. The CDR3, as DNA: TGCAGCACCTTGACAGGAACCTACGAGCAGTACTTC.

The V gene is TRBV15, the J gene TRBJ2-2; weak D call: TRBD1 (5 bases). This CDR3 spans 16 amino acids. Between the trimmed V and J ends, which lost 4 bases and 0 bases, there was a span of 12 bases. Germline loops: CDR1 LNHNV, CDR2 YYDKDF (reference sequence). DNA for the CDR3: TGTGCCACCAGCAAGTTGGTGGACACGAACACCGGGGAGCTGTTTTTT. Amino acid sequence: CATSKLVDTNTGELFF.

In its sample, this clonotype was seen many times. The chain employs TRBV3-1 and TRBJ2-3; D might be TRBD2 (6 bases). This CDR3 has 16 amino acids. The germline V gene has CDR1 LGHDT and CDR2 YNNKEL (reference sequence). V gave up 0 bases and J gave up 4 bases, with 14 bases separating them. This CDR3 reads CASSQDYTGVADTQYF. The CDR3 DNA follows: TGTGCCAGCAGCCAAGATTACACGGGAGTCGCAGATACGCAGTATTTT.

The chain joins TRBV14 to TRBJ2-3, with TRBD2 matching over 9 bases. The V and J ends lost 0 bases and 3 bases, in that order; junction bases with no gene match: 10. The CDR3 runs to 18 residues. Per the germline V gene, CDR1 is SGHDN and CDR2 is FVKESK. CDR3 residues: CASSQDIPAGGRTDTQYF. For the CDR3, the DNA is TGTGCCAGCAGCCAAGATATTCCGGCGGGAGGGAGGACAGATACGCAGTATTTT.

The chain employs TRBV2 and TRBJ1-6; TRBD1 might be the D (5 bases). Germline lookup yields CDR1 SNHLY and CDR2 FYNNEI. Trimming left V 2 bases short and J 0 bases short, with 8 bases between. The CDR3 totals 16 residues. The CDR3 loop reads CASSEMGGSYNSPLHF. In DNA, the CDR3 is TGTGCCAGCAGTGAAATGGGGGGCTCCTATAATTCACCCCTCCACTTT.

This clonotype has a handful of counts. This chain uses TRBV5-4 with TRBJ2-3; TRBD2 aligns across 8 bases. This CDR3 has 15 amino acids. J lost 3 bases, V lost 0 bases, and 3 bases had no gene match. The germline gives CDR1 SGHNT, CDR2 YYREEE (reference sequence). Here the CDR3 reads CASSLDGLATDTQYF. Written as DNA, the CDR3 is TGTGCCAGCAGCTTGGATGGACTAGCAACAGATACGCAGTATTTT. The variable domain in full, completed from reference TRBV5-4 and TRBJ2-3, reads ETGVTQSPTHLIKTRGQQVTLRCSSQSGHNTVSWYQQALGQGPQFIFQYYREEENGRGNFPPRFSGLQFPNYSSELNVNALELDDSALYLCASSLDGLATDTQYFGPGTRLTVL.